The sequence of this T cell receptor beta chain was determined in a study of blood T cell repertoires in COVID-19. Whole-study context: Italy, Spain and the United States were the sources of the convalescent and acute COVID-19 samples. Nucleic acid was either cDNA or gDNA, and it came from T cells, B-cell-depleted T cells, or PBMCs.

Data came from immunoSEQ multiplex PCR; TCRdb stores just in-frame clones and leaves some out. The sample holds about 330,000 clones, approximately 90% seen once. Germline assignment: CDR1 SGHAT and CDR2 FQNNGV. Deletions cut 5 bases from V and 5 bases from J, with 18 bases between. The CDR3 contains 15 residues. The chain links TRBV11-2 to TRBJ2-5, with D maybe TRBD1 (6 bases). The clonotype was recovered from a man aged 25 to 40 with COVID-19, enrolled during active disease. Material: peripheral blood. Here the CDR3 DNA reads TGTGCCAGCAGCCCAATCGACAGGTCCAGGGAGACCCAGTACTTC. Translating gives CASSPIDRSRETQYF.